The 15 T cell receptor beta chains below all came from one sample that was sequenced in a study of monozygotic twins with inflammatory bowel disease. TCRdb re-called the 5' RACE reads, yielding one record per CDR3 amino acid sequence without DNA. The repertoire table contains approximately 150,000 distinct CDR3 sequences. Sequenced input: blood. All receptors derive from a human donor with ulcerative colitis or Crohn's disease, or a healthy co-twin of an affected twin (not recorded which).

This rearrangement joins TRBV18 to TRBJ2-7; TCRdb calls TRBD2, which cannot be checked without DNA. CDR3 length: 13 residues. Germline V lookup: CDR1 KGHSH, CDR2 LQKENI. This CDR3 reads CASSPQRGAQQYF.

V gene TRBV20-1 combines with J gene TRBJ1-6. The CDR3 is 17 amino acids. Germline V gene data show CDR1 as DFQATT and CDR2 as SNEGSKA (reference sequence). The CDR3 sequence: CSARPTGSASYNSPLHF.

V gene TRBV6-1 combines with J gene TRBJ2-1; lacking DNA, the TRBD1 call made by TCRdb goes unchecked. Germline-derived CDR1 and CDR2 are MNHNS and SASEGT. The length of the CDR3 is 17 residues. The CDR3 sequence is CASSELQGSSLYNEQFF.

This rearrangement joins TRBV12-3 or TRBV12-4 to TRBJ1-6. The CDR3 runs 12 residues. Here the CDR3 reads CASSLLVSPLHF.

CDR3 in amino acids: CASSLVQYEQYF. The chain uses TRBV13 and TRBJ2-7. Germline V gene sequence: CDR1 PRHDT, CDR2 FYEKMQ (reference sequence). The length of the CDR3 is 12 residues.

This chain joins TRBV5-5 and TRBJ2-3. This CDR3 comprises 12 residues. Germline V lookup: CDR1 SGHKS, CDR2 YYEKEE (reference sequence). The CDR3 spells CASSLRPDTQYF.

The CDR3 is CASSEPGHLNTEAFF. The chain is built from TRBV25-1 and TRBJ1-1; TCRdb selects TRBD1, and the lack of DNA leaves this call unchecked. The CDR3 spans 15 residues. Germline CDR1 MGHDK, CDR2 SYGVNS.

The rearrangement joins TRBV20-1 to TRBJ2-7; TCRdb gives TRBD1 as the D gene, but with no DNA this cannot be confirmed. The CDR3 runs to 14 residues. Looked up from germline, CDR1 is DFQATT and CDR2 is SNEGSKA (reference sequence). The CDR3 here is CSAYWGTVSYEQYF.

This chain joins TRBV6-1 and TRBJ2-3. The CDR3 runs to 16 residues. CDR1 MNHNS and CDR2 SASEGT come from the germline V gene. The CDR3 here is CASSPQKPPSTDTQYF.

The rearrangement joins TRBV7-8 to TRBJ2-1; no DNA is available, so the TRBD1 call from TCRdb remains unchecked. The CDR3 contains 14 residues. Per the germline V gene, CDR1 is SGHVS and CDR2 is FQNEAQ. The CDR3 is CASLGGRSYNEQFF.

The chain joins TRBV7-9 to TRBJ1-6. Germline CDR1 and CDR2: SEHNR and FQNEAQ (reference sequence). The CDR3 is made up of 15 amino acids. CDR3 amino acids: CASSLGLSDNSPLHF.

The chain uses TRBV20-1 and TRBJ1-2. CDR3 length equals 14 residues. Germline V lookup: CDR1 DFQATT, CDR2 SNEGSKA (reference sequence). This CDR3 is CSARVSDTLALYGF.

The chain carries TRBV11-2 and TRBJ2-7; lacking DNA, the TRBD1 call made by TCRdb goes unchecked. The CDR3 covers 14 residues. Germline values: CDR1 SGHAT, CDR2 FQNNGV. The CDR3 is CASARKGTVHEQYF.

The chain has TRBV7-2 and TRBJ2-7; TCRdb's D gene call, TRBD1, goes unchecked for lack of DNA. Germline lookup yields CDR1 SGHTA and CDR2 FQGNSA. This CDR3 has 14 residues. CDR3 amino acids: CASNPGRHNYEQYF.

This chain connects TRBV11-2 to TRBJ2-3. The CDR3 totals 15 residues. Germline CDR1 SGHAT, CDR2 FQNNGV. The CDR3 protein is CASSLGPVRGDTQYF.